The T cell receptor (beta chain) under discussion was sequenced for a study of PD-1 blockade in classical Hodgkin lymphoma (dated by TCRdb to about 2020). Study-level background: Nivolumab dosing was 3 mg/kg intravenously every 2 weeks, continuing until either disease progression or unacceptable toxicity. To define a peripheral blood immune signature of response to PD-1 blockade in classical Hodgkin lymphoma, the study combined TCR beta sequencing with CyTOF. Paper-wide results and their limitations: CD4+ but not CD8+ TCR diversity rose significantly by C4D1 (p=0.0027 vs p=0.16), most apparent in complete responders (p=0.02). Baseline diversity similar to that of newly diagnosed patients was observed in trial patients achieving complete response, whereas significantly lower diversity was observed in partial responders and progressors. Newly diagnosed patients were reported to have lower baseline TCR diversity than healthy donors, and relapsed/refractory patients were reported to have lower baseline TCR diversity still. The study was limited to a single clinical trial cohort, and causes of repertoire differences, possibly disease activity or prior therapy, remained undefined. Diversity was lower in patients who began nivolumab less than 1 year after ASCT, so these patients were left out of later analyses to avoid confounding by immune reconstitution.

Comment on this clone: What antigen it recognizes has not been identified. Base quality data are lacking; no much larger clone is found one base away.

Genomic DNA was isolated using the Qiagen DNeasy kit from unsorted PBMCs as well as from negatively selected CD4+ and CD8+ fractions. TCR beta CDR3 regions were subjected to amplification by immunoSEQ multiplex PCR with primers that anneal to V and J segments. A synthetic immune receptor repertoire was used to minimize amplification bias, and any remaining bias was removed computationally after sequencing. The source study handled its data this way. Custom Python scripts were used to quantify repertoire diversity as the Shannon entropy index. Unsorted, CD4+ and CD8+ repertoires were analyzed separately, except for combined analyses in which CD4+ and CD8+ sequences were merged in silico. A clone counted as expanded when the clone's frequency after treatment rose at least 2-fold relative to C1D1, and clones undetected at baseline were given a pseudocount of 0.5. Singleton clones were defined as clones with 0 or 1 copy at C1D1, and non-singleton clones were defined as clones with 2 or more copies. Clones expanded in unsorted samples were assigned a CD4+, CD8+ or unknown annotation through matching of protein sequences in sorted samples from the same patient. Wilcoxon tests were applied to paired samples to test diversity changes from C1D1 to C4D1. TCRdb took over this immuneACCESS table, retaining in-frame rearrangements with V and J assigned. Such tables are incomplete; in checked studies, under half of the missing clones stem from an unresolved V gene, and the remainder is unexplained. D and trimming were read from the DNA, whereas the V and J calls and clone size are those reported in that table. For this sample the table gives roughly 100,000 clones, of which more than 85% were detected only once. The top ten hold 5.5% to 8.5% of the sample.

According to the germline V gene (reference sequence), CDR1 reads MNHEY and CDR2 reads SMNVEV. V was cut back by 6 bases and J by 7 bases, leaving a gap of 18 bases between them. Including the terminal cysteine and phenylalanine, the CDR3 comprises 14 residues. Just CDR3 DNA is preserved here, 42 bases in frame from base 1. In the paper's terms, the time point label means: cycle 2 day 1 (C2D1) of nivolumab. Every trial patient had relapsed after autologous stem cell transplantation, and cohorts A, B and C differed in prior brentuximab vedotin exposure. The trial cohort comprised around 60 patients with relapsed/refractory classical Hodgkin lymphoma whose best overall responses were complete response, partial response or progressive disease. Single-agent nivolumab was administered to trial patients in the multi-cohort phase II CheckMate 205 trial. An independent review committee assessed best overall response using the 2007 International Working Group response criteria. Trial PBMCs were collected immediately before nivolumab initiation (C1D1) and during therapy at cycle 2 day 1 and cycle 4 day 1. After peripheral blood was drawn into 8 mL Vacutainer Cell Preparation Tubes, PBMCs were isolated by centrifugation and then cryopreserved.

The rearrangement combines TRBV27 with TRBJ1-2; the D gene remains uncertain. The receptor comes from a human donor with classical Hodgkin lymphoma. Sequenced material: peripheral blood mononuclear cells (PBMCs), taken before the second cycle of nivolumab. The DNA sequence is as follows: TGTGCCAGCAGGGCGCAGGACCGGGTCGGTGGCTACACCTTC. It translates as CASRAQDRVGGYTF.